This T cell receptor beta chain was captured in a study of T cell repertoires in cytomegalovirus infection. Study-wide context: Public signatures in TCR beta pointed to CMV infection and matching HLA type.

The study, taken as a whole, reports: The ex vivo response was dominated by HLA-C-restricted CMV-specific TCR beta clonotypes. People with CMV and the relevant HLA were identified by cumulative public TCR beta family frequency.

Trimming removed 4 bases from V and 13 bases from J, with 19 bases in between. From germline, CDR1 is KGHDR and CDR2 SFDVKD. CDR3 length: 14 residues. TCRdb reprocessed the reads with MiXCR, giving one entry per CDR3 protein. This sample has about 400,000 distinct CDR3 sequences, with less than 20% found just once. This clonotype was picked up a small number of times. The antigen is not known. The genes are TRBV24-1 and TRBJ2-1, with D possibly TRBD1 on 6 matching bases. Material: PBMCs. This clonotype was obtained from a human donor in good health (CMV status not recorded). Some clones in this sample may be carry-over from other donors' samples. In DNA form, the CDR3 reads TGTGCCACCAGTGACCGAACGACAGGAGGAAATCAGTTCTTC. Its translation is CATSDRTTGGNQFF.